This TCR beta chain was sequenced for a study of T cell changes during pregnancy in multiple sclerosis. V lost 0 bases and J 3 bases, leaving 15 bases between the germline ends. The CDR3 length is 16 residues. CDR1 is SNHLY, CDR2 FYNNEI, per germline. The assay was immunoSEQ multiplex PCR, and TCRdb's table has in-frame clones only and misses some. The repertoire holds roughly 35,000 clones, with 85% to 95% as singletons. This sequence joins TRBV2 and TRBJ2-7, with D unclear. The receptor was isolated from a female donor with multiple sclerosis, enrolled in a pregnancy study. Material for sequencing was PBMCs (not recorded whether the cells were cultured). As DNA, the CDR3 is TGTGCCAGCAGTGAAGCGATGGGCACATTTCACTACGAGCAGTACTTC. The encoded protein is CASSEAMGTFHYEQYF. The full variable domain, rest sourced from reference TRBV2 and TRBJ2-7, is EPEVTQTPSHQVTQMGQEVILRCVPISNHLYFYWYRQILGQKVEFLVSFYNNEISEKSEIFDDQFSVERPDGSNFTLKIRSTKLEDSAMYFCASSEAMGTFHYEQYFGPGTRLTVT.